Below are 10 T cell receptor beta chains sequenced from a single sample in a study of shared clonotypes between healthy human individuals. The table came from immunoSEQ multiplex PCR; TCRdb's copy has only in-frame clones and leaves some out. The sample carries millions of clones, roughly 93% recorded once. Material for sequencing was naive CD4+ T cells from PBMCs. Subset: CD45RA+ positively selected. All receptors derive from a man aged 18-30 years in good health. Some clones in this sample may be carry-over from other donors' samples.

This sequence joins TRBV6-1 and TRBJ2-7; 8 positions agree with TRBD2. The CDR3 has 14 residues. The J segment lost 0 bases and the V segment lost 10 bases, leaving 8 bases of the junction unmatched. Germline loops: CDR1 MNHNS, CDR2 SASEGT. CDR3 amino acids: CATFTGGSSYEQYF. For the CDR3, the DNA is TGTGCCACCTTCACGGGGGGGAGCTCCTACGAGCAGTACTTC.

As for this clone: At the DNA level, this CDR3 is encoded by other sequences in the same sample as well. The V and J genes are TRBV5-1 and TRBJ2-5, with a tentative D call TRBD1 (6 bases). CDR1 is SGHRS and CDR2 is YFSETQ in the germline V gene. The ends were cut back, 2 bases at V and 1 base at J, with 12 bases in the middle. This CDR3 is built from 15 residues. DNA for the CDR3: TGCGCCAGCAGCTTAGGCCAGGGGACCCAAGAGACCCAGTACTTC. Its translation is CASSLGQGTQETQYF.

The chain couples TRBV7-2 to TRBJ2-5; D gene ambiguous. CDR1 and CDR2 (germline): SGHTA, FQGNSA. The CDR3 loop spans 12 amino acids. Between the trimmed V and J ends, which lost 5 bases and 7 bases, there was a span of 11 bases. Here the CDR3 reads CASSLLSGTQYF. CDR3 bases: TGTGCCAGCAGCCTGCTCTCGGGGACCCAGTACTTC.

The chain combines TRBV7-6 with TRBJ2-3; 9 bases are a match to TRBD1. From germline, CDR1 is SGHVS and CDR2 FNYEAQ. V gave up 5 bases and J gave up 4 bases; unmatched junction bases: 7. CDR3 length: 15 amino acids. The CDR3 sequence is CASSTGTGRADTQYF. The CDR3 DNA is TGTGCCAGCAGCACCGGGACAGGGAGGGCAGATACGCAGTATTTT. The complete variable domain, with remaining parts taken from reference TRBV7-6 and TRBJ2-3, reads GAGVSQSPRYKVTKRGQDVALRCDPISGHVSLYWYRQALGQGPEFLTYFNYEAQQDKSGLPNDRFSAERPEGSISTLTIQRTEQRDSAMYRCASSTGTGRADTQYFGPGTRLTVL.

The V call is TRBV14, the J call TRBJ1-2; TRBD1 matches 8 bases. CDR3 length: 18 residues. Per germline, CDR1 SGHDN and CDR2 FVKESK. After removal of 0 bases from V and 8 bases from J, the junction contained 17 bases not matched to a gene. The CDR3 is CASSQDLGQGRVWDGYTF. CDR3 nucleotide sequence: TGTGCCAGCAGCCAAGATCTTGGACAGGGAAGGGTTTGGGACGGCTACACCTTC.

Here the CDR3 reads CASSPNIGSQGETQYF. Here the CDR3 DNA reads TGTGCCAGCTCACCCAATATCGGGAGTCAAGGAGAGACCCAGTACTTC. V and J are TRBV18 and TRBJ2-5; D is perhaps TRBD2 (6 bases). Trimming removed 3 bases from V and 4 bases from J, with 18 bases in between. CDR1 KGHSH and CDR2 LQKENI come from the germline V gene. This CDR3 has 16 residues.

The gene calls are TRBV14 and TRBJ1-1, with D possibly TRBD1 on 6 matching bases. Germline V lookup: CDR1 SGHDN, CDR2 FVKESK. V was cut by 5 bases and J by 11 bases, with 18 bases left in between. This CDR3 is 13 amino acids long. The CDR3 reads CASSLRDITRAFF. DNA of the CDR3: TGTGCCAGCAGCTTGCGGGACATTACTCGGGCTTTCTTT.

The rearrangement links TRBV6-6 to TRBJ1-2; D is ambiguous. The CDR3 covers 11 residues. Trimming stripped 8 bases from V and 5 bases from J, with 9 bases between. CDR1 and CDR2 from the germline V gene are MNHNY and SVGAGI (reference sequence). The CDR3 DNA sequence: TGTGCCAGCCATCACGGATATGGCTACACCTTC. The encoded protein is CASHHGYGYTF.

The V and J genes are TRBV18 and TRBJ2-2; 7 bases match TRBD1. Germline V CDR1 and CDR2: KGHSH, LQKENI. The CDR3 is 18 residues long. V lost 3 bases to trimming and J lost 0 bases; unmatched junction nucleotides: 10. CDR3 bases: TGTGCCAGCTCACCCATAGGGACAGTCCATCCGAACACCGGGGAGCTGTTTTTT. It specifies CASSPIGTVHPNTGELFF.

V usage is TRBV6-1 and J usage is TRBJ2-5; D might be TRBD1 or TRBD2, each matching 6 bases. The length of the CDR3 is 14 residues. The germline V gene encodes CDR1 MNHNS and CDR2 SASEGT. V lost 1 base and J lost 1, with 7 bases in between. CDR3 nucleotide sequence: TGTGCCAGCAGTGAAGGGGGGGCCCAAGAGACCCAGTACTTC. Encoded protein: CASSEGGAQETQYF.